This section outlines one T cell receptor (beta chain) sequence together with its context. Antigen: not known. The data belong to a study of CD8 T cells in ankylosing spondylitis. General observations from the study: Significant enrichment of disease-linked clones was reportedly seen in matched ankylosing spondylitis synovial fluid. Typical of ankylosing spondylitis blood, it appeared, was a TCR beta motif of eight highly homologous variants. CD8+ by phenotype, disease-linked clones were relatively rare in peripheral blood.

Using quantitative 5'-RACE with molecular barcodes, the authors made TCR beta libraries. MiXCR, applied by TCRdb to the 5' RACE reads, yields one record per CDR3 protein. The top ten clones hold about 20% of a sample with roughly 670,000 distinct CDR3 sequences, 19% of them seen once. The sample comprised blood, either unsorted or a sorted T cell fraction (not recorded which). The clonotype comes from a male donor with ankylosing spondylitis.

The CDR3 DNA is TGTGCCAGCAGCACATCGGATTTGACCTACAATGAGCAGTTCTTC. The encoded protein is CASSTSDLTYNEQFF. The chain joins TRBV5-4 to TRBJ2-1; D uncertain. Germline lookup yields CDR1 SGHNT and CDR2 YYREEE (reference sequence). This CDR3 region has 15 residues. V lost 4 bases and J 2 bases, leaving 13 bases between the germline ends.